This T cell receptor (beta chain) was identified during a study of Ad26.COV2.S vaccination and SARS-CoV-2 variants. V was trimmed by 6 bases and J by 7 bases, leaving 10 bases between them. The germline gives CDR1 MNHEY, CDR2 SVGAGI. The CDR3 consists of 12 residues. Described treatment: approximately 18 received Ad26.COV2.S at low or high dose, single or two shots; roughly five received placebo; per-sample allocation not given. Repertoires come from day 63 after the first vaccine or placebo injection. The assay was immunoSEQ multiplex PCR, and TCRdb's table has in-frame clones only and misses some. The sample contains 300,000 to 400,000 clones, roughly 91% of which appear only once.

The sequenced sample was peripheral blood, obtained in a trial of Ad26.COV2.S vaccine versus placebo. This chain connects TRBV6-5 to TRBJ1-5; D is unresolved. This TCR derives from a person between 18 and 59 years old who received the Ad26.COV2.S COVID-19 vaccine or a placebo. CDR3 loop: CASSPEAQPQHF. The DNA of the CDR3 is TGTGCCAGCAGCCCAGAGGCACAGCCCCAGCATTTT.